The present T cell receptor (beta chain) was sequenced within a study of T cell responses to AZD1222 COVID-19 vaccine. On this clone itself: The target antigen is unknown.

Using immunoSEQ multiplex PCR, the repertoire was profiled, and TCRdb retains in-frame clones only, with some absent. The table records some 130,000 clones, over 85% of them present only once. Notes on the study in general: Most donors were white British, females outnumbered males, and clonal diversity was possibly underestimated. Researchers took repertoire samples only after the peak T cell response had come.

V lost 7 bases and J lost 1, with 15 bases in between. CDR1 and CDR2 (germline): LGHDT, YNNKEL (reference sequence). The length of the CDR3 is 15 residues. This TCR was recovered from an adult in good health. The specimen was peripheral blood, collected on day 0 of AZD1222 vaccination. V usage is TRBV3-1 (or the pseudogene TRBV3-2) and J usage is TRBJ2-3, with a weak D call TRBD2 (5 bases). The CDR3 is CASTPGLTRTDTQYF. As DNA, the CDR3 is TGTGCCAGCACCCCCGGACTGACACGCACAGATACGCAGTATTTT.